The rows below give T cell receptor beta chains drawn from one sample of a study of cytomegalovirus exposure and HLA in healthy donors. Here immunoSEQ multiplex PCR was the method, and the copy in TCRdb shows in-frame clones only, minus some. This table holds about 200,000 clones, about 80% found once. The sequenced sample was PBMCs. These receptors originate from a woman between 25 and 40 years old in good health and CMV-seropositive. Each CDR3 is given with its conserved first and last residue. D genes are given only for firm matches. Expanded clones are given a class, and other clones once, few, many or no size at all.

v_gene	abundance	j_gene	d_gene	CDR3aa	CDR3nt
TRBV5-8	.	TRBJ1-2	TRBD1	CASSLSRDSTNYGYTF	TGTGCCAGCAGCTTGTCCCGGGACAGCACTAACTATGGCTACACCTTC
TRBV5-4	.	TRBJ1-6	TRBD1	CASSPDRGGRSYNSPLHF	TGTGCCAGCAGCCCTGACAGGGGTGGCAGGTCCTATAATTCACCCCTCCACTTT
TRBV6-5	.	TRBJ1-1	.	CASSYGGSLNTEAFF	TGTGCCAGCAGTTACGGCGGCAGCTTGAACACTGAAGCTTTCTTT
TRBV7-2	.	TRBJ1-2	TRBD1	CASSTRQGSYGYTF	TGTGCCAGCAGCACCCGACAGGGGAGCTATGGCTACACCTTC
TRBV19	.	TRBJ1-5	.	CASSDATGMGNQPQHF	TGTGCCAGTAGTGATGCGACAGGTATGGGCAATCAGCCCCAGCATTTT
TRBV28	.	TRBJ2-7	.	CASSLGRAVGQYF	TGTGCCAGCAGTTTAGGCAGGGCGGTAGGGCAGTACTTC
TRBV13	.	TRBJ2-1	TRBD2	CASSLVGRASNEQFF	TGTGCCAGCAGCTTGGTCGGGAGGGCTTCCAATGAGCAGTTCTTC
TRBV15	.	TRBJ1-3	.	CATSRDSFRSSGNTIYF	TGTGCCACCAGCAGAGATAGTTTTCGAAGCTCTGGAAACACCATATATTTT
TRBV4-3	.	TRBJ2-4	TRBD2	CASSQAPGGGKNIQYF	TGCGCCAGCAGCCAAGCCCCGGGGGGAGGCAAAAACATTCAGTACTTC
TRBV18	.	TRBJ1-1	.	CASSPQTETMNTEAFF	TGTGCCAGCTCACCACAGACCGAGACTATGAACACTGAAGCTTTCTTT
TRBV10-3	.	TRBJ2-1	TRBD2	CAIRTSGASYNEQFF	TGTGCCATCAGAACTAGCGGGGCCTCCTACAATGAGCAGTTCTTC
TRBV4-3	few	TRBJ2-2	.	CASSLEEETGELFF	TGCGCCAGCAGCCTCGAGGAGGAAACCGGGGAGCTGTTTTTT
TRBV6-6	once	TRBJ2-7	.	CASSYSADEQYF	TGTGCCAGCAGTTACTCTGCGGACGAGCAGTACTTC
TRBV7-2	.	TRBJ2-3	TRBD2	CASSSPAGVSDTQYF	TGTGCCAGCAGCTCCCCTGCGGGAGTCTCAGATACGCAGTATTTT
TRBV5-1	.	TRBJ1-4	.	CASSFVSGVATNEKLFF	TGCGCCAGCAGCTTCGTGTCCGGAGTTGCAACTAATGAAAAACTGTTTTTT
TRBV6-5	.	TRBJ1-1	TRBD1	CASSYVSGGLNTEAFF	TGTGCCAGCAGTTACGTATCAGGGGGCCTCAACACTGAAGCTTTCTTT
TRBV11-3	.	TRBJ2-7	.	CASSLGGHPYEQYF	TGTGCCAGCAGCTTGGGGGGGCACCCTTACGAGCAGTACTTC
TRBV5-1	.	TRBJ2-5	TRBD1	CASSSTTGGQEAQYF	TGCGCCAGCAGCTCCACCACAGGGGGCCAAGAGGCCCAGTACTTC
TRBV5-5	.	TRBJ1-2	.	CASSLLGQDYGYTF	TGTGCCAGCAGCTTGTTGGGGCAGGACTATGGCTACACCTTC
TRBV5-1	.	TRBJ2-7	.	CASSIGQTGRSYEQYF	TGCGCCAGCTCCATAGGTCAGACAGGACGTTCCTACGAGCAGTACTTC
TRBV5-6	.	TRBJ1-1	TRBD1	CASSLVTGMTEAFF	TGTGCCAGCAGCTTGGTGACAGGGATGACTGAAGCTTTCTTT
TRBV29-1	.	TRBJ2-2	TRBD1	CSATGGHGELFF	TGCAGCGCTACAGGGGGCCACGGGGAGCTGTTTTTT
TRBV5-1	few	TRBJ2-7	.	CASSFGLGYEQYF	TGCGCCAGCAGCTTCGGACTGGGCTACGAGCAGTACTTC
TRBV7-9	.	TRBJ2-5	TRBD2	CASSLTGASGRAQETQYF	TGTGCCAGCAGCTTAACGGGGGCTAGCGGGAGGGCCCAAGAGACCCAGTACTTC
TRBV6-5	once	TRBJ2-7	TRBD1	CASKQGASYEQYF	TGTGCCAGCAAGCAGGGGGCTTCCTACGAGCAGTACTTC
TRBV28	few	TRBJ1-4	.	CASSFEVNEKLFF	TGTGCCAGCAGTTTTGAGGTTAATGAAAAACTGTTTTTT
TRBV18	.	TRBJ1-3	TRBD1	CASSVDRGLGNTIYF	TGTGCCAGCTCAGTCGACAGGGGGCTTGGAAACACCATATATTTT
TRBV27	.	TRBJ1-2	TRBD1	CASSLWTGDGYTF	TGTGCCAGCAGTTTATGGACAGGGGATGGCTACACCTTC
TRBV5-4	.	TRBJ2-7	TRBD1	CASSSGTDYEQYF	TGTGCCAGCAGCTCCGGGACAGACTACGAGCAGTACTTC
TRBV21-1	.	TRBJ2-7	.	CASSKARQGTYEQYF	TGTGCCAGCAGCAAAGCGAGGCAGGGGACCTACGAGCAGTACTTC
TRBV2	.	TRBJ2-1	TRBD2	CASSVLASGGAEQFF	TGTGCCAGCAGTGTCTTGGCTAGCGGGGGGGCTGAGCAGTTCTTC
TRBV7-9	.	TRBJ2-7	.	CASSSAGTDGEQYF	TGTGCCAGCAGCTCAGCCGGGACTGACGGCGAGCAGTACTTC
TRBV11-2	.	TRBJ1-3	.	CASSLALDSGNTIYF	TGTGCCAGCAGCTTAGCGTTAGACTCTGGAAACACCATATATTTT
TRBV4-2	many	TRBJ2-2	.	CASSQVETNTGELFF	TGTGCCAGCAGCCAAGTAGAGACAAACACCGGGGAGCTGTTTTTT
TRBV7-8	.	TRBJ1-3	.	CASSLDGYSGNTIYF	TGTGCCAGCAGCTTAGACGGTTACTCTGGAAACACCATATATTTT
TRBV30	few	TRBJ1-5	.	CAWGSQAGSNQPQHF	TGTGCCTGGGGCTCACAGGCTGGGAGCAATCAGCCCCAGCATTTT
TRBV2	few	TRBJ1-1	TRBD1	CASSDVGQGITEAFF	TGTGCCAGCAGTGACGTAGGACAGGGGATAACTGAAGCTTTCTTT
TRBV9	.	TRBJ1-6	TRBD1	CASSAGTGVGNSPLHF	TGTGCCAGCAGCGCCGGGACAGGGGTCGGTAATTCACCCCTCCACTTT
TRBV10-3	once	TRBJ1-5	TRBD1	CAIRRDRGSNQPQHF	TGTGCCATCAGGCGGGACAGGGGGAGCAATCAGCCCCAGCATTTT
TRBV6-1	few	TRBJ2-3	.	CASSDINRVFSADTQYF	TGTGCCAGCAGTGACATAAACCGGGTTTTTAGTGCAGATACGCAGTATTTT
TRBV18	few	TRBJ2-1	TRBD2	CASSSLTSVWFF	TGTGCCAGCTCATCGCTTACTAGCGTCTGGTTCTTC
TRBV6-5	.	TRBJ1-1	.	CASSYPRGGSNTEAFF	TGTGCCAGCAGTTACCCAAGGGGGGGCTCCAACACTGAAGCTTTCTTT
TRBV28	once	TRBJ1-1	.	CASSFEGVGTEAFF	TGTGCCAGCAGTTTCGAGGGGGTGGGGACTGAAGCTTTCTTT
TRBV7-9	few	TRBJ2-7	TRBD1	CASSLVGQIYEQYF	TGTGCCAGCAGCTTAGTGGGACAGATCTACGAGCAGTACTTC
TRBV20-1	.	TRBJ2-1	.	CSAASYNEQFF	TGCAGTGCAGCGTCCTACAATGAGCAGTTCTTC
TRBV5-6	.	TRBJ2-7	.	CASSLGHVYEQYF	TGTGCCAGCAGCTTGGGACACGTCTACGAGCAGTACTTC
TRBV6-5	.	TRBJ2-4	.	CASSPSGAKNIQYF	TGTGCCAGCAGTCCCTCTGGGGCTAAAAACATTCAGTACTTC
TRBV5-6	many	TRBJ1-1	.	CASSFGSGQGDTEAFF	.
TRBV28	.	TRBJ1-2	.	CASTQTDVDGYTF	TGTGCCAGCACCCAGACAGATGTCGATGGCTACACCTTC
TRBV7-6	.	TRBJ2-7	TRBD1	CASSPPQGSEQYF	TGTGCCAGCAGTCCCCCACAGGGGTCCGAGCAGTACTTC
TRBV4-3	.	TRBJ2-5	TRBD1	CASSRRDRGLLETQYF	TGCGCCAGCAGCCGCCGGGACAGGGGGCTTTTGGAGACCCAGTACTTC
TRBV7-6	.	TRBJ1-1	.	CASSLWPGNTEAFF	TGTGCCAGCAGCTTATGGCCAGGGAACACTGAAGCTTTCTTT
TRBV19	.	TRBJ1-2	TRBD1	CASSIQGGAFGYTF	TGTGCCAGTAGTATACAGGGGGGCGCGTTTGGCTACACCTTC
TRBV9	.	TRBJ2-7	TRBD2	CASSVETSGGVLTCEQYF	TGTGCCAGCAGCGTAGAAACTAGCGGGGGAGTCCTTACTTGTGAGCAGTACTTC
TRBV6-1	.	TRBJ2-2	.	CASSEALQWGLPGELFF	TGTGCCAGCAGTGAAGCCCTACAGTGGGGGCTTCCCGGGGAGCTGTTTTTT
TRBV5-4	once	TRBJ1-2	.	CASSLVREDYGYTF	TGTGCCAGCAGCTTAGTAAGGGAGGACTATGGCTACACCTTC